The sequence of this T cell receptor (beta chain) was determined in a study of T cell responses to AZD1222 COVID-19 vaccine. Study-level points and caveats: Most donors were white British and more were female, and clonal diversity was possibly underestimated.

Libraries were prepared by immunoSEQ multiplex PCR; TCRdb keeps only in-frame clonotypes and omits some of them. The table has around 110,000 clones, under 90% seen once. There are 14 residues in the CDR3. V was shortened by 5 bases and J by 4 bases, with 14 bases between the two germline ends. CDR1 SGHVS and CDR2 FNYEAQ come from the germline V gene. About this clone itself: What it recognizes is unknown.

Sequenced here: peripheral blood, sampled on day 0 of AZD1222 vaccination. The V call is TRBV7-6, the J call TRBJ1-1, with D perhaps TRBD1 (6 bases). The sequence was collected from an adult in good health. DNA of the CDR3: TGTGCCAGCAGCCCCACAGGGTTAGCCACTGAAGCTTTCTTT. Protein product: CASSPTGLATEAFF.